The 10 T cell receptor beta chains below were found in one sample sequenced in a study of T cells after yellow fever vaccination. MiXCR was run by TCRdb on the 5' RACE reads, yielding one entry per CDR3 protein. The sample includes 320,000 or so distinct CDR3 sequences, roughly 8.3% of them seen just once. The sequencing used PBMCs, collected about 49 days after the first yellow fever vaccination. The receptors derive from a man between 18 and 29 years old who received the YFV17D yellow fever vaccine.

V is TRBV2 and J is TRBJ2-2; 9 nucleotides agree with TRBD1. The CDR3 loop spans 15 amino acids. CDR1 is SNHLY and CDR2 is FYNNEI in the germline V gene. The J segment lost 3 bases and the V segment lost 6 bases, leaving 5 bases of the junction unmatched. The CDR3 coding sequence is TGTGCCAGCAGGTCGGACAGGGGAGACACCGGGGAGCTGTTTTTT. Translation gives CASRSDRGDTGELFF.

The table lists this clonotype with many counts. The rearrangement links TRBV12-3 or TRBV12-4 to TRBJ1-5, with D possibly being TRBD1 (5 bases). The CDR3 runs 14 residues. V was shortened by 1 base and J by 7 bases, with 11 bases between the two germline ends. The CDR3 region has the DNA TGTGCCAGCAGTTTAGGGGCAGGGTTACAGCCCCAGCATTTT. Translated, it gives CASSLGAGLQPQHF.

V is TRBV12-3 or TRBV12-4 and J is TRBJ2-1; a possible D gene is TRBD1 (5 bases). Trimming removed 3 bases at V and 11 bases at J, with 11 bases between. This CDR3 region has 12 residues. CDR3 protein: CASSFGRGQQFF. The DNA for the CDR3 is TGTGCCAGCAGTTTTGGTAGGGGTCAGCAGTTCTTC.

This clonotype has more than one count but fewer than ten. The chain joins TRBV20-1 to TRBJ2-3; TRBD2 might be the D (6 bases). The V end lost 0 bases, the J end lost 4 bases, and 17 bases lay between the germline ends. The germline CDR1 and CDR2 sequences are DFQATT and SNEGSKA (reference sequence). CDR3 size: 16 residues. CDR3 residues: CSARDPWGGDADTQYF. The CDR3 region has the DNA TGCAGTGCTAGAGATCCTTGGGGCGGGGACGCAGATACGCAGTATTTT.

This rearrangement joins TRBV29-1 to TRBJ2-4; 9 nucleotides line up with TRBD1. The CDR3 has 14 amino acids. Germline lookup yields CDR1 SQVTM and CDR2 ANQGSEA. V shed 6 bases and J 8 bases; nucleotides not matched to a gene: 11. The CDR3 sequence is CSVTDRGQGHIQYF. DNA for the CDR3: TGCAGCGTAACCGATCGCGGACAGGGGCACATTCAGTACTTC. The entire variable domain, with the rest obtained from reference TRBV29-1 and TRBJ2-4, is as follows: SAVISQKPSRDICQRGTSLTIQCQVDSQVTMMFWYRQQPGQSLTLIATANQGSEATYESGFVIDKFPISRPNLTFSTLTVSNMSPEDSSIYLCSVTDRGQGHIQYFGAGTRLSVL.

The rearrangement joins TRBV6-5 to TRBJ2-7, with D possibly TRBD2 on 6 matching bases. The CDR3 loop spans 16 amino acids. V was shortened by 0 bases and J by 3 bases, with 15 bases between the two germline ends. Germline values: CDR1 MNHEY, CDR2 SVGAGI. The chain's CDR3 is CASSYSQASGDYEQYV. The CDR3 DNA is TGTGCCAGCAGTTACTCCCAAGCCTCGGGGGACTACGAGCAGTACGTC.

The J gene is TRBJ1-5, the V gene TRBV12-3 or TRBV12-4; D ambiguous. V lost 2 bases to trimming and J lost 4 bases, with 6 bases between them. This CDR3 region has 13 residues. CDR3 nucleotide sequence: TGTGCCAGCAGTTTATTGAGGAATCAGCCCCAGCATTTT. This sequence encodes CASSLLRNQPQHF.

This clonotype has a handful of counts. The rearrangement links TRBV18 to TRBJ2-7; D gene unclear. Per germline, CDR1 KGHSH and CDR2 LQKENI. This CDR3 has 11 amino acids. The V and J ends lost 6 bases and 4 bases respectively, with 7 bases between them. Here the CDR3 reads CASSAQYEQYF. CDR3 sequence (DNA): TGTGCCAGCTCCGCTCAGTACGAGCAGTACTTC.

This clonotype has ten or more counts. CDR3 residues: CASSLFNRRGNTEAFF. The CDR3 DNA reads TGTGCCAGCAGCTTATTCAATCGGCGGGGGAACACTGAAGCTTTCTTT. The rearrangement links TRBV5-6 to TRBJ1-1; D not resolved. The CDR3 contains 16 residues. CDR1 SGHDT and CDR2 YYEEEE come from the germline V gene. The V gene lost 2 bases and the J gene lost 1 base, with 15 bases spanning the gap.

The V call is TRBV9, the J call TRBJ2-5; 10 nucleotides match TRBD1. Germline CDR1 is SGDLS and CDR2 is YYNGEE. Trimming took 4 bases from V and 4 from J; bases not matched to a gene: 10. The CDR3 is 16 amino acids. The CDR3 reads CASSSTFGTGAETQYF. The CDR3 DNA reads TGTGCCAGCAGCTCCACTTTCGGGACAGGGGCAGAGACCCAGTACTTC.